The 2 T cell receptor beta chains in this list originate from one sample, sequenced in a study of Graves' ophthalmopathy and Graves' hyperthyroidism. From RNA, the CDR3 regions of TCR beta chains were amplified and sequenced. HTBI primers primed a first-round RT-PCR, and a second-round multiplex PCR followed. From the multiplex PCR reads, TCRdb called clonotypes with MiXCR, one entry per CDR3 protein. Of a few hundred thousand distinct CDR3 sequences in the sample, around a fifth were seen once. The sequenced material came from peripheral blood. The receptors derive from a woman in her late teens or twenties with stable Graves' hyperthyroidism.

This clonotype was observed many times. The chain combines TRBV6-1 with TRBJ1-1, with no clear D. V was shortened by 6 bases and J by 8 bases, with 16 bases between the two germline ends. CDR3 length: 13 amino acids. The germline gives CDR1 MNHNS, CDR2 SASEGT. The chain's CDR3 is CASRTGGSPEAFF. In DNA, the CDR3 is TGTGCCAGCAGAACCGGAGGTTCGCCGGAAGCTTTCTTT.

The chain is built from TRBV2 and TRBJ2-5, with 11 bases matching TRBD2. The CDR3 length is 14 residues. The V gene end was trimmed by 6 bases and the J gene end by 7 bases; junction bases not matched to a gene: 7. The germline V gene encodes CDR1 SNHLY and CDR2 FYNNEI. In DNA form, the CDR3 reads TGTGCCAGCAGGGCTAGCGGGGGGAGGGCGACCCAGTACTTC. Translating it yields CASRASGGRATQYF. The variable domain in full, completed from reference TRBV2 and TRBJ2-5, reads EPEVTQTPSHQVTQMGQEVILRCVPISNHLYFYWYRQILGQKVEFLVSFYNNEISEKSEIFDDQFSVERPDGSNFTLKIRSTKLEDSAMYFCASRASGGRATQYFGPGTRLLVL.